Following are 27 T cell receptor beta chains from one sample sequenced in a study of sequential checkpoint blockade in melanoma. Described treatment: randomized to nivolumab then ipilimumab (arm A) or the reverse (arm B). The repertoire was sequenced with immunoSEQ multiplex PCR; TCRdb's copy has only in-frame clones and lacks some. Altogether roughly 6,300 clones are present, 26% being singletons, with the ten largest covering over 6.5%. The sequences come from tumor tissue (inferred from file names), collected from a patient given nivolumab and ipilimumab in sequence. The receptors were gathered from a human donor with melanoma.

The gene calls are TRBV19 and TRBJ1-1, with a possible D match to TRBD1 (5 bases). Germline V CDR1 and CDR2: LNHDA, SQIVND (reference sequence). The CDR3 length is 17 residues. The V end lost 9 bases, the J end lost 5 bases, and 28 bases lay between the germline ends. The CDR3 here is CASKPRQGEGWGTEAFF. Written as DNA, the CDR3 is TGTGCCAGCAAACCGCGCCAGGGTGAGGGATGGGGTACTGAAGCTTTCTTT.

V gene TRBV5-1 combines with J gene TRBJ2-2, with 9 positions matching TRBD1. Germline trimming cut 4 bases from V and 0 bases from J; bases unmatched to any gene: 10. The CDR3 has 18 amino acids. Germline CDR1 reads SGHRS; CDR2 reads YFSETQ. CDR3: CASSKEPGQGANTGELFF. CDR3 bases: TGCGCCAGCAGCAAAGAGCCGGGACAGGGTGCGAACACCGGGGAGCTGTTTTTT.

There are a few counts of this clone. The chain employs TRBV19 and TRBJ2-6, with 8 bases aligning to TRBD1. V lost 2 bases to trimming and J lost 1 base; unmatched junction nucleotides: 13. There are 20 residues in the CDR3. Per the germline V gene, CDR1 is LNHDA and CDR2 is SQIVND (reference sequence). The CDR3 DNA follows: TGTGCCAGTAGTATATCCCGGGACAGGCGGTCGTTGTCTGGGGCCAACGTCCTGACTTTC. Protein: CASSISRDRRSLSGANVLTF.

In this sample, this clone turned up a few times. This chain links TRBV6-8 with TRBJ1-3, with unresolved D. Deletions cut 0 bases from V and 2 bases from J, with 8 bases between. Germline CDR1 MNHGY, CDR2 SAAAGT. CDR3 size: 15 residues. The CDR3, as DNA: TGTGCCAGCAGTTACTCGAATAGTCCTGGAAACACCATATATTTT. Amino acids: CASSYSNSPGNTIYF.

This clone was found a few times. V gene TRBV6-8 combines with J gene TRBJ1-1; 7 nucleotides agree with TRBD1. Germline CDR1 is MNHGY and CDR2 is SAAAGT. The CDR3 contains 14 residues. The V and J ends lost 6 bases and 2 bases, in that order; junction bases with no gene match: 6. CDR3 DNA: TGTGCCAGCAGAGCTAGACAGGGCAACACTGAAGCTTTCTTT. Its translation: CASRARQGNTEAFF.

This clone was recorded a few times. V is TRBV4-1 and J is TRBJ1-5; the match to TRBD1 covers 7 bases. CDR1 is MGHRA and CDR2 is YSYEKL in the germline V gene. Unmatched junction bases numbered 4, after V lost 0 bases and J lost 5 bases. This CDR3 is built from 15 residues. The CDR3 loop reads CASSQDGDSYQPQHF. In DNA, the CDR3 is TGCGCCAGCAGCCAAGATGGGGACAGCTATCAGCCCCAGCATTTT.

The chain combines TRBV15 with TRBJ1-2, with a possible D match to TRBD1 (6 bases). Trimming took 3 bases from V and 6 from J, leaving 20 bases between them. From germline, CDR1 is LNHNV and CDR2 YYDKDF (reference sequence). This CDR3 has 16 amino acids. CDR3 in amino acids: CATSSQGTLGIDGYTF. CDR3 coding DNA: TGTGCCACCAGCAGCCAGGGGACATTGGGGATTGATGGCTACACCTTC.

This clone was counted ten times or more. V usage is TRBV11-3 and J usage is TRBJ1-1, with 10 bases fitting TRBD1. The trim removed 3 bases at V and 5 bases at J, leaving 6 bases unmatched. Germline loops: CDR1 SGHNT, CDR2 YENEEA. This CDR3 has 15 residues. The CDR3 loop reads CASSLSPGQGTEAFF. CDR3 nucleotides: TGTGCCAGCAGCTTGTCCCCGGGACAGGGGACTGAAGCTTTCTTT.

This clone was counted ten times or more. The gene calls are TRBV11-3 and TRBJ1-5, with D tentatively TRBD1 (5 bases). Trimming shortened V by 5 bases and J by 2 bases, and 13 bases separated the two germline ends. This CDR3 region has 15 residues. CDR1 SGHNT and CDR2 YENEEA come from the germline V gene. The CDR3 DNA follows: TGTGCCAGCAGCATCAGAGCGGGGGGCAATCAGCCCCAGCATTTT. Translating it yields CASSIRAGGNQPQHF. The variable domain in full, completed from reference TRBV11-3 and TRBJ1-5, reads EAGVVQSPRYKIIEKKQPVAFWCNPISGHNTLYWYLQNLGQGPELLIRYENEEAVDDSQLPKDRFSAERLKGVDSTLKIQPAELGDSAVYLCASSIRAGGNQPQHFGDGTRLSIL.

The V and J genes are TRBV10-2 and TRBJ1-1; possibly TRBD1 for D (5 bases). This CDR3 contains 13 residues. The V end was cut by 0 bases, the J end by 4 bases, with 6 bases between. Germline lookup yields CDR1 WSHSY and CDR2 SAAADI. The CDR3 DNA reads TGCGCCAGCAGTGAGTCCAGGGTCACTGAAGCTTTCTTT. Translated: CASSESRVTEAFF.

This clone was seen at least ten times. The chain has TRBV7-6 and TRBJ1-5; D call uncertain. Germline lookup yields CDR1 SGHVS and CDR2 FNYEAQ. This CDR3 is built from 14 residues. V lost 5 bases to trimming and J lost 4 bases, with 12 bases between them. The CDR3 loop is CASSQAKLNQPQHF. CDR3 bases: TGTGCCAGCAGCCAAGCTAAATTAAATCAGCCCCAGCATTTT.

This clone was found a few times. This chain connects TRBV10-3 to TRBJ1-5; D is unclear. CDR1 ENHRY and CDR2 SYGVKD come from the germline V gene. V was cut by 0 bases and J by 4 bases, with 10 bases left in between. CDR3 length equals 15 residues. The CDR3 reads CAISESVGSNQPQHF. In DNA, the CDR3 is TGTGCCATCAGTGAGTCGGTAGGGTCTAATCAGCCCCAGCATTTT.

The chain couples TRBV5-1 to TRBJ1-1, with D hard to call. V was trimmed by 0 bases and J by 0 bases, leaving 9 bases between them. Germline-derived CDR1 and CDR2 are SGHRS and YFSETQ. This CDR3 region has 15 residues. CDR3 nucleotide sequence: TGCGCCAGCAGCTTGGGAGGCAGCTTGAACACTGAAGCTTTCTTT. Amino acids: CASSLGGSLNTEAFF.

This chain joins TRBV6-8 and TRBJ1-2; weak D call: TRBD1 (6 bases). CDR3 length: 13 residues. The V and J ends lost 6 bases and 7 bases respectively, with 15 bases between them. Germline CDR1 reads MNHGY; CDR2 reads SAAAGT. The CDR3 DNA reads TGTGCCAGCAGCCTACTCGCACAGGGTGGCTACACCTTC. Encoded protein: CASSLLAQGGYTF.

In its sample, this clone is medium-sized. The rearrangement joins TRBV6-8 to TRBJ1-2; TRBD1 matches at 7 bases. Germline V gives CDR1 MNHGY, CDR2 SAAAGT. Unmatched junction bases numbered 10, after V lost 10 bases and J lost 2 bases. The CDR3 totals 14 residues. The CDR3 DNA reads as TGTGCCACCGCCCGGGACAGTAAGAACTATGGCTACACCTTC. It yields the protein CATARDSKNYGYTF.

This clone has a handful of counts. The chain is built from TRBV25-1 and TRBJ1-1, with 7 nucleotides matching TRBD1. V lost 3 bases and J lost 3; bases outside the gene matches: 4. The germline V gene has CDR1 MGHDK and CDR2 SYGVNS. The CDR3 length is 14 residues. The CDR3 sequence: CASSDSGGDTEAFF. CDR3 DNA sequence: TGTGCCAGCAGTGATTCAGGGGGGGACACTGAAGCTTTCTTT.

V usage is TRBV5-1 and J usage is TRBJ2-3; 9 nucleotides match TRBD2. Trimming removed 0 bases from V and 4 bases from J; junction bases left unmatched: 6. The CDR3 runs 16 residues. Germline CDR1 and CDR2: SGHRS and YFSETQ. DNA for the CDR3: TGCGCCAGCAGCTTGGCTGGGACTAGCATGGCAGATACGCAGTATTTT. This translates into CASSLAGTSMADTQYF.

V gene TRBV12-5 combines with J gene TRBJ1-5; the D gene is possibly TRBD1 (6 bases). CDR1 is LGHNT, CDR2 FRNRAP, per germline. V was clipped by 5 bases and J by 0 bases, with 11 bases between them. The CDR3 loop spans 15 amino acids. CDR3 DNA sequence: TGTGCTAGTGGTAGGGACACAATTAGCAATCAGCCCCAGCATTTT. This encodes CASGRDTISNQPQHF.

The CDR3 DNA reads as TGTGCCAGCAGCTTAGACTTTCCGAGCGGGGGGATCAATGAGCAGTTCTTC. It encodes CASSLDFPSGGINEQFF. The chain links TRBV7-6 to TRBJ2-1, with 9 bases matching TRBD2. Germline assignment: CDR1 SGHVS and CDR2 FNYEAQ. CDR3 length: 17 residues. The V gene end was trimmed by 1 base and the J gene end by 6 bases; junction bases not matched to a gene: 10.

The chain links TRBV19 to TRBJ2-5; D not certain. The CDR3 sequence is 13 residues long. The V gene lost 7 bases and the J gene lost 5 bases, with 14 bases spanning the gap. CDR1 is LNHDA, CDR2 SQIVND, per germline (reference sequence). The CDR3 DNA sequence: TGTGCCAGTAAAGTCTGGTCCAGCGAGACCCAGTACTTC. This sequence encodes CASKVWSSETQYF.

The chain employs TRBV14 and TRBJ2-3; D is perhaps TRBD2 (6 bases). The germline V gene has CDR1 SGHDN and CDR2 FVKESK. This CDR3 region has 16 residues. Trimming removed 5 bases from V and 4 bases from J, with 19 bases in between. The CDR3 spells CASSFPSGGAPDTQYF. Written as DNA, the CDR3 is TGTGCCAGCAGCTTCCCGAGCGGAGGGGCTCCAGATACGCAGTATTTT.

J is TRBJ1-1 and V is TRBV19; possible D gene TRBD1, 6 bases. Trimming pared 7 bases from V and 0 bases from J, leaving 12 bases between. In germline, CDR1 is LNHDA, CDR2 SQIVND (reference sequence). This CDR3 contains 14 residues. The CDR3 reads CASIPQGLNTEAFF. As DNA, the CDR3 is TGTGCCAGTATTCCACAGGGCTTGAACACTGAAGCTTTCTTT.

This clone occurred once. This sequence joins TRBV12-5 and TRBJ2-2, with 13 bases fitting TRBD2. The CDR3 consists of 17 residues. Germline V gene sequence: CDR1 LGHNT, CDR2 FRNRAP. Unmatched junction bases numbered 7, after V lost 5 bases and J lost 4 bases. This CDR3 reads CASGPGLAGDLTGELFF. In DNA, the CDR3 is TGTGCTAGTGGTCCCGGACTAGCGGGGGACCTCACCGGGGAGCTGTTTTTT. The variable domain in full, with the rest retrieved from reference TRBV12-5 and TRBJ2-2, is DARVTQTPRHKVTEMGQEVTMRCQPILGHNTVFWYRQTMMQGLELLAYFRNRAPLDDSGMPKDRFSAEMPDATLATLKIQPSEPRDSAVYFCASGPGLAGDLTGELFFGEGSRLTVL.

The chain couples TRBV18 to TRBJ2-1; TRBD1 agrees at 9 bases. The CDR3 covers 17 residues. Germline V gene sequence: CDR1 KGHSH, CDR2 LQKENI. With 8 bases clipped from V and 2 bases from J, the junction kept 13 bases outside the gene matches. The CDR3 loop is CASQGQGREATYNEQFF. The CDR3 nucleotides are TGTGCCAGCCAGGGACAGGGTCGGGAAGCTACCTACAATGAGCAGTTCTTC.

V is TRBV18 and J is TRBJ2-5; no clear D gene. Germline assignment: CDR1 KGHSH and CDR2 LQKENI. This CDR3 is built from 13 residues. V was shortened by 0 bases and J by 7 bases, with 9 bases between the two germline ends. Written as DNA, the CDR3 is TGTGCCAGCTCACCACCGGCTTTTGGGACCCAGTACTTC. This sequence encodes CASSPPAFGTQYF.

This sequence joins TRBV6-8 and TRBJ1-1, with 11 bases matching TRBD1. Germline loops: CDR1 MNHGY, CDR2 SAAAGT. This CDR3 has 17 amino acids. Unmatched junction bases numbered 10, after V lost 6 bases and J lost 1 base. The CDR3 sequence: CASSWNGQGAWNTEAFF. CDR3 DNA: TGTGCCAGCAGCTGGAATGGACAGGGGGCTTGGAACACTGAAGCTTTCTTT.

This clone is judged medium-sized. The rearrangement links TRBV6-8 to TRBJ2-7; D tentatively fits TRBD1 or TRBD2 (6 bases each). In germline, CDR1 is MNHGY, CDR2 SAAAGT. The CDR3 runs 12 residues. V was trimmed by 5 bases and J by 6 bases, leaving 11 bases between them. The CDR3 loop is CASSVGGGEQYF. CDR3 DNA: TGTGCCAGCAGTGTAGGAGGGGGCGAGCAGTACTTC.